This T cell receptor (beta chain) came from a study of blood T cell repertoires in COVID-19. Background on the study: Sites in the United States, Italy and Spain provided acute and convalescent COVID-19 samples. The analysed material was cDNA or gDNA that came from T cells, B-cell-depleted T cells, or PBMCs.

As handled by the study authors: Estimation of nucleated cell counts was performed using reference gene primer amplification. Profiled with immunoSEQ multiplex PCR; TCRdb holds only in-frame clones, not every one. The V and J calls and clone size are taken from that table; D and trimming were inferred from the DNA. Here the sample spans 150,000 to 200,000 clones, 90% to 95% being singletons. Losses at the gene ends were 9 bases for V and 0 bases for J; bases not matched to a gene: 1. The CDR3 is 13 amino acids. Germline V lookup: CDR1 MNHEY, CDR2 SMNVEV (reference sequence). The rearrangement links TRBV27 to TRBJ2-1, with 8 bases fitting TRBD2. This TCR was sampled from a man aged 50-60 years with acute or convalescent COVID-19. The sample comprised peripheral blood. CDR3 sequence: CASGTSSYNEQFF. DNA of the CDR3: TGTGCCAGTGGGACTAGCTCCTACAATGAGCAGTTCTTC.